This record covers a single TCR beta chain. Antigen specificity is unknown. This specimen comes from a study of T-cell reconstitution after alpha-beta-depleted transplantation in children. The study's findings and limits: Several hundred expanded graft clones reportedly gave rise to the alpha-beta T cells present about two months after transplant. The authors attributed T-cell counts and diversity one year after transplant mostly to newly produced T cells.

Using unique molecular identifiers, the investigators prepared the TCRbeta library. TCRdb re-called the PCR reads with MiXCR, one entry per CDR3 protein. The sample holds over 400,000 distinct CDR3 sequences, approximately 42% seen once. Trimming at V came to 4 bases and at J to 3 bases, leaving 2 bases not matched to a gene. The germline V gene has CDR1 MDHEN and CDR2 SYDVKM. The CDR3 totals 14 residues. The chain has TRBV28 and TRBJ2-4; 8 nucleotides agree with TRBD2. Source: PBMCs, taken before TCRalphabeta/CD19-depleted stem cell transplant. The TCR was taken from a girl aged 2-9 years with aplastic anemia, due to receive a stem cell transplant. The CDR3 region is CASSSGGLKNIQYF. In nucleotides, the CDR3 is TGTGCCAGCAGTTCGGGGGGGCTCAAAAACATTCAGTACTTC.